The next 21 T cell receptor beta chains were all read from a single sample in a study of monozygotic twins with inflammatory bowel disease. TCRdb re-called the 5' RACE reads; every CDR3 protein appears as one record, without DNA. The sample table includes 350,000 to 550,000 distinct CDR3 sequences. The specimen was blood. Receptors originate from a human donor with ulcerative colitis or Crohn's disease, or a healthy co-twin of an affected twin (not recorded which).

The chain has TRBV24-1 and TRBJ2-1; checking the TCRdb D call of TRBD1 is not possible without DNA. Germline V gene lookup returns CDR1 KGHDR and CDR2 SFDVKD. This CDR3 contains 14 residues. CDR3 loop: CATSDRDSSNEQFF.

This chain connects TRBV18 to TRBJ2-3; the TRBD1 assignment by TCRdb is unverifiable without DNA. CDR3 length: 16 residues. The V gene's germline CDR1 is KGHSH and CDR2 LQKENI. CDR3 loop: CASSPQLRGSTDTQYF.

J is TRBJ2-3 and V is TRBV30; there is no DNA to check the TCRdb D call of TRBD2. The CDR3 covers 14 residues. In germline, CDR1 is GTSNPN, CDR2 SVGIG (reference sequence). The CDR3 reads CALERGTSGDTQYF.

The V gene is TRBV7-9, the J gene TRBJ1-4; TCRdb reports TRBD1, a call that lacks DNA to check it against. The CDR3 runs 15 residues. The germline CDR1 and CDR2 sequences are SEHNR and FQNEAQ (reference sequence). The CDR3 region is CASSLTGQSNEKLFF.

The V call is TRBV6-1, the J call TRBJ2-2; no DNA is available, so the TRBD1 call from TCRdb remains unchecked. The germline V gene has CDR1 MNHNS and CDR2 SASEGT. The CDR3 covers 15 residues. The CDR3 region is CASRPGQGFAGELFF.

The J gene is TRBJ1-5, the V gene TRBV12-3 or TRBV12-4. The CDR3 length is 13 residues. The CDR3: CASSLWANQPQHF.

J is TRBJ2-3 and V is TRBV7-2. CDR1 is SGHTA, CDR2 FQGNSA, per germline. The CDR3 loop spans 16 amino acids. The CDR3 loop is CASSLSSDLATDTQYF.

The CDR3 reads CASSEGSLGYGEQFF. V gene TRBV6-4 combines with J gene TRBJ2-1. Germline values: CDR1 MRHNA, CDR2 SNTAGT. The CDR3 is made up of 15 amino acids.

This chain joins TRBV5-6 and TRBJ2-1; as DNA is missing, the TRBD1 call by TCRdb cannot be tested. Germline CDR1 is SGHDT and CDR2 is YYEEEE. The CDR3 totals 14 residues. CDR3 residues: CASIVAQGWNEQFF.

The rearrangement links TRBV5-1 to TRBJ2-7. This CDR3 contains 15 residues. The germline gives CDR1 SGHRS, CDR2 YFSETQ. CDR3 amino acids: CASSFESTSSYEQYF.

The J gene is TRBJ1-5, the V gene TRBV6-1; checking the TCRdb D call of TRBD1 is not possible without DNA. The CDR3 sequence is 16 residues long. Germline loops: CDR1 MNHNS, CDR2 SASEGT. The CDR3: CASSILTAGGYQPQHF.

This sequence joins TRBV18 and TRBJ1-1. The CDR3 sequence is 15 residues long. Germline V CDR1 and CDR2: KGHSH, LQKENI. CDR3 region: CASSLTGGENTEAFF.

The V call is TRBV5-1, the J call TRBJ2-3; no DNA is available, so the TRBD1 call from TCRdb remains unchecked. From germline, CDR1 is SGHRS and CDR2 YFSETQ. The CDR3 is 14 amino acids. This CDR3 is CASKPGQATDTQYF. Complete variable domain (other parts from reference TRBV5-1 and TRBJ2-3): KAGVTQTPRYLIKTRGQQVTLSCSPISGHRSVSWYQQTPGQGLQFLFEYFSETQRNKGNFPGRFSGRQFSNSRSEMNVSTLELGDSALYLCASKPGQATDTQYFGPGTRLTVL.

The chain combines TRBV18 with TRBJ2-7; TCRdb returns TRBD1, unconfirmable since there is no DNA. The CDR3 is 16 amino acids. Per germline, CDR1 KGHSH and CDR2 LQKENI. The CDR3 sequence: CASSPRGADRVYEQYF. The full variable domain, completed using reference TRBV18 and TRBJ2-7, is NAGVMQNPRHLVRRRGQEARLRCSPMKGHSHVYWYRQLPEEGLKFMVYLQKENIIDESGMPKERFSAEFPKEGPSILRIQQVVRGDSAAYFCASSPRGADRVYEQYFGPGTRLTVT.

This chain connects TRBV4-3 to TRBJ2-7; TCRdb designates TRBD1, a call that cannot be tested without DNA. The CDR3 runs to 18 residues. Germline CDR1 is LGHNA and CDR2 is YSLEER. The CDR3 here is CASSQDSPLGGRTYEQYF.

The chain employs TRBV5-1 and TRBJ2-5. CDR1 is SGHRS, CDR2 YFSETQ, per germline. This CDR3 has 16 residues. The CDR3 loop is CASSLGTTTPQGTQYF.

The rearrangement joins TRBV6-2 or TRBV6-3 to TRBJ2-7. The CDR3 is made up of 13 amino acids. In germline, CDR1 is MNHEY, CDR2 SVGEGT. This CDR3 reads CASKESVRYEQYF.

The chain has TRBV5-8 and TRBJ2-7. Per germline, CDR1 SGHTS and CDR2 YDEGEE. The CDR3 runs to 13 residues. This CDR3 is CASSLVQNYEQYF.

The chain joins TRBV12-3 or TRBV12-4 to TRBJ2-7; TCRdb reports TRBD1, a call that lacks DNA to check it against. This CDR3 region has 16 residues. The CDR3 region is CASTPTGVLPAYEQYF.

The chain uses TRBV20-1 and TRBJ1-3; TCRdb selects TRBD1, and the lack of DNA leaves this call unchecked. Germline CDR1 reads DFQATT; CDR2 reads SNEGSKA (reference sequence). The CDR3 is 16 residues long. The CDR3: CSASPGTGNSGNTIYF.

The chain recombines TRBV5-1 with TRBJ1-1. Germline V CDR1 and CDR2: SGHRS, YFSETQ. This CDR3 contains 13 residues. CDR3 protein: CASSSNPNTEAFF. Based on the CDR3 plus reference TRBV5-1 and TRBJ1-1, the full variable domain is KAGVTQTPRYLIKTRGQQVTLSCSPISGHRSVSWYQQTPGQGLQFLFEYFSETQRNKGNFPGRFSGRQFSNSRSEMNVSTLELGDSALYLCASSSNPNTEAFFGQGTRLTVV.